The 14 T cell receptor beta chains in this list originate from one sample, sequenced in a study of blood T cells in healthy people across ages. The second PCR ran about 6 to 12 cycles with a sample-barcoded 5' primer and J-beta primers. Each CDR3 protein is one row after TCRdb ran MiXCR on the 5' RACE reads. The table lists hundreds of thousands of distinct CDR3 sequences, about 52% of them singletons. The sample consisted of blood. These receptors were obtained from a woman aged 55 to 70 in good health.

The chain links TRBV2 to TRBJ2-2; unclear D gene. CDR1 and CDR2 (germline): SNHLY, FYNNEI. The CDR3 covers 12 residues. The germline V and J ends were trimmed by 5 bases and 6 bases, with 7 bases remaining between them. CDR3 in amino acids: CASSRFAGELFF. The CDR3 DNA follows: TGTGCCAGCAGTAGGTTCGCCGGGGAGCTGTTTTTT.

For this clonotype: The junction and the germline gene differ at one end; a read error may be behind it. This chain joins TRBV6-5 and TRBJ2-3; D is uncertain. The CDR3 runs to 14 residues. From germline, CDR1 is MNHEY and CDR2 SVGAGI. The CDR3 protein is CASSYLESTDTQYF. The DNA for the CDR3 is TGCGCCAGCAGTTATCTCGAAAGCACAGATACGCAGTATTTT.

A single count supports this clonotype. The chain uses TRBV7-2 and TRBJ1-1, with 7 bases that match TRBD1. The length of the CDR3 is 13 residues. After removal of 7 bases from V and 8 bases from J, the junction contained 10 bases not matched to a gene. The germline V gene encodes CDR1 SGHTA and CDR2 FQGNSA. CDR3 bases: TGTGCCAGCACCTACGATGGACAGGCCGAAGCTTTCTTT. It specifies CASTYDGQAEAFF.

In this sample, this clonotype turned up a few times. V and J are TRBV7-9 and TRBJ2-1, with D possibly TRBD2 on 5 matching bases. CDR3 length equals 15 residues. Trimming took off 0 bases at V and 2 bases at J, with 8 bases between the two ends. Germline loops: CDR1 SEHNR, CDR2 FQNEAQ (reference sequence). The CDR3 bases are TGTGCCAGCAGCTTAGCGAGGGTGGCCTACAATGAGCAGTTCTTC. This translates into CASSLARVAYNEQFF.

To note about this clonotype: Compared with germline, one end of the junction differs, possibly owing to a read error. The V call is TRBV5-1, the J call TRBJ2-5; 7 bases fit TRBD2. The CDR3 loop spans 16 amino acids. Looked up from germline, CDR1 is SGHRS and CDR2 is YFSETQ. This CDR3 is CANSLVPSGRYNEQYF. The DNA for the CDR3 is TGCGCCAACAGCTTGGTACCTAGCGGAAGGTACAATGAGCAGTACTTC.

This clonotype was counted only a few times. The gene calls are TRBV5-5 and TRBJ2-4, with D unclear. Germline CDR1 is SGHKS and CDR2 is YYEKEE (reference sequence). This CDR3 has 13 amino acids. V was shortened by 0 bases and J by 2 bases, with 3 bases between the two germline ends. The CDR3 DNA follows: TGTGCCAGCAGCTTGGGTTCCAAAAACATTCAGTACTTC. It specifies CASSLGSKNIQYF.

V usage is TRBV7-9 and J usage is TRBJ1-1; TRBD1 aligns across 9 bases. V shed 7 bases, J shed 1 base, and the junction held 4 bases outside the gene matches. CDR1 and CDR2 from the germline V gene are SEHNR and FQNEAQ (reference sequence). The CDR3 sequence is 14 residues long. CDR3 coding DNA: TGTGCCAGCATCATACAGGGGGCGAACACTGAAGCTTTCTTT. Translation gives CASIIQGANTEAFF.

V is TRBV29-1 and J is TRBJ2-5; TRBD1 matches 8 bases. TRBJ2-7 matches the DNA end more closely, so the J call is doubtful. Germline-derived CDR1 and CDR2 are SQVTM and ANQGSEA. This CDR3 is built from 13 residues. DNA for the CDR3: TGCAGCGCCGTGGGACAGGAAACCTACGAGCAGTACTTC. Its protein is CSAVGQETYEQYF.

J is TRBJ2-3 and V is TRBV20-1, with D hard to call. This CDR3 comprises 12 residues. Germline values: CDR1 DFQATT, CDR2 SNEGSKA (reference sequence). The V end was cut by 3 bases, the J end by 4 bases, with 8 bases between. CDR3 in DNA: TGCAGTGCTAGTTTCTTCCCAGATACGCAGTATTTT. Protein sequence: CSASFFPDTQYF.

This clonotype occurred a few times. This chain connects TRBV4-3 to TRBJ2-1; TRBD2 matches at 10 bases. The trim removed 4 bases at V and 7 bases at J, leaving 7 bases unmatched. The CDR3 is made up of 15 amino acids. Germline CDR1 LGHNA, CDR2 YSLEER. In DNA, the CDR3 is TGCGCCAGCAGCCCCCAACTAGCGGGATCGAATGAGCAGTTCTTC. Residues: CASSPQLAGSNEQFF.

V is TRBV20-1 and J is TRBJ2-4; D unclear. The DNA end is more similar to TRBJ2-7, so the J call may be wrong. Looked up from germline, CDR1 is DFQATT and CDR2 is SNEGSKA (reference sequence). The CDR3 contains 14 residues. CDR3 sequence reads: CSARPPLNPHEQYF. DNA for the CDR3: TGCAGTGCTAGGCCCCCCCTAAACCCCCACGAGCAGTACTTC.

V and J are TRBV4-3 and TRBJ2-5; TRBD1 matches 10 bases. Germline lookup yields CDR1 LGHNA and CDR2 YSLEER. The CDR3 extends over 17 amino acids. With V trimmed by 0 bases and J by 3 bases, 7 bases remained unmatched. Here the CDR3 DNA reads TGCGCCAGCAGCCAAGACTACGACAGGGGGCATGAAGAGACCCAGTACTTC. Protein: CASSQDYDRGHEETQYF.

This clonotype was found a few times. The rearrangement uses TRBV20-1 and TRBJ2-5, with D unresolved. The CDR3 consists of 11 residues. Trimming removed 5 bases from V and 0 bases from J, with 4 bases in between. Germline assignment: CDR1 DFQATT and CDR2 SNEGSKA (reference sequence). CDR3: CSAYYQETQYF. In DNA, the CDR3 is TGCAGTGCTTATTACCAAGAGACCCAGTACTTC.

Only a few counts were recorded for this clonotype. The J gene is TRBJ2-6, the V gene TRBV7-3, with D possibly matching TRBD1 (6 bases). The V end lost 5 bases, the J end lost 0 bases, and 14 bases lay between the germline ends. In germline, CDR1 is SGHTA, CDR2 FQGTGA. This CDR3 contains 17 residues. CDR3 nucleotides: TGTGCCAGCAGCCCCGGGACATCTATCTCTGGGGCCAACGTCCTGACTTTC. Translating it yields CASSPGTSISGANVLTF.